This TCR beta chain was sequenced for a study of regulatory T cells in long-lasting Graves disease. Study conclusions and caveats: Persistent disease was characterized by preferential usage of TRBV28, TRBJ1-2 and TRBJ2-5.

Indicated time point: newly diagnosed GD, antithyroid drugs for less than 3 months. The TCR library used RNA extracted from PBMCs. Arm-PCR with iRepertoire HTBI primers amplified the CDR3 regions for these TCR beta libraries. TCRdb processed the multiplex PCR reads anew with MiXCR; each CDR3 protein has one entry. The data contain roughly 420,000 distinct CDR3 sequences, about a sixth of them seen just once; the ten biggest clones take up about 10%. CDR3 length equals 14 residues. V gave up 9 bases and J gave up 6 bases; unmatched junction bases: 6. Germline CDR1 reads KGHSH; CDR2 reads LQKENI. Note on this clonotype: The antigen is not known.

These data were also filed under a second study, of T cells in Graves' hyperthyroidism and ophthalmopathy. That study reports: A first-round RT-PCR of the TCR CDR3 used the HTBI primer set.

Material: peripheral blood mononuclear cells (PBMCs), obtained at new diagnosis, from a patient treated with antithyroid drugs. V gene TRBV18 combines with J gene TRBJ2-1; 12 bases match TRBD2. The sequence came from a woman aged 25 to 45 with Graves disease. The CDR3 DNA reads TGTGCCAGTTCCTCTAGCGGGGGGGGCAATGAGCAGTTCTTC. It yields the protein CASSSSGGGNEQFF.